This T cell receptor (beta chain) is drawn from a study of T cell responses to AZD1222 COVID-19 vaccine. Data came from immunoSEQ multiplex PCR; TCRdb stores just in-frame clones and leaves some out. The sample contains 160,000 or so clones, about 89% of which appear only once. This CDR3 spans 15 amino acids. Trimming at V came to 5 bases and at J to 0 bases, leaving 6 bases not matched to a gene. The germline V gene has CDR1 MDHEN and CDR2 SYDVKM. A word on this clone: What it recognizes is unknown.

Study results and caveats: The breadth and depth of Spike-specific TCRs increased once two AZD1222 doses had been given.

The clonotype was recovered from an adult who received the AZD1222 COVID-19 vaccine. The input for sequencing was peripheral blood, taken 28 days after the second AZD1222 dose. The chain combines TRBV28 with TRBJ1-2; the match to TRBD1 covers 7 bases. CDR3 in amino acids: CASSPPDRTNYGYTF. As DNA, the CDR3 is TGTGCCAGCAGTCCTCCGGACAGGACTAACTATGGCTACACCTTC.